This T cell receptor (beta chain) was sequenced in a study of cytomegalovirus exposure and HLA in healthy donors. The study, taken as a whole, reports: Indistinguishable V segments, including TRBV6-2 and TRBV6-3, were excluded. Some highly shared sequence variants likely arose as a pipeline artifact. The authors later linked a missense DCLRE1C variant to TCR beta V- and J-gene trimming.

Note on this clone: Its matching antigen is unknown.

13 Jbeta primers and 60 Vbeta primers were used for the PCR. Authors' methods: In a later analysis, 8.5 million to 14 million of some 80 million unique beta chains occurred in at least two donors. TCRdb's copy holds only in-frame clones and misses some; the assay was immunoSEQ multiplex PCR. The V and J calls and clone size are taken from that table; D and trimming were inferred from the DNA. Among about 150,000 clones listed, under 10% were seen once. Trimming took 6 bases from V and 5 from J; bases not matched to a gene: 10. Germline V gene data show CDR1 as SGHDT and CDR2 as YYEEEE. This CDR3 is built from 14 residues.

This TCR came from a middle-aged woman in good health and CMV-seropositive. Sequenced input: PBMCs. The rearrangement links TRBV5-6 to TRBJ1-2; 7 bases align to TRBD1. The CDR3 nucleotides are TGTGCCAGCAACGTATTGACAGGGCGGTATGGCTACACCTTC. Translation gives CASNVLTGRYGYTF.